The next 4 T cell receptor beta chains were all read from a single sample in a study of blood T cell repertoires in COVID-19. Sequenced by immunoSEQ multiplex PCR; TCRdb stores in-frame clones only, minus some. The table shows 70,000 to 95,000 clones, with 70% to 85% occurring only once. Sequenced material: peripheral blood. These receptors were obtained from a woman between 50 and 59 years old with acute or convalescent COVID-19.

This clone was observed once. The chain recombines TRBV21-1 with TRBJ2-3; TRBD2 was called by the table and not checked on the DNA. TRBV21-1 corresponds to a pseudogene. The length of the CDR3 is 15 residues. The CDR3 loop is CASSNGIGCTDTQYF. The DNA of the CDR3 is TGTGCCAGCAGCAACGGGATAGGGTGCACAGATACGCAGTATTTT.

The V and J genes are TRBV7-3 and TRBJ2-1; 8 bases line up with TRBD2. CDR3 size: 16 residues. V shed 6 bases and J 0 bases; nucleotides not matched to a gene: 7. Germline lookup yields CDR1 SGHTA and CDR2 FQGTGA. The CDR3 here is CASSGGGSSSYNEQFF. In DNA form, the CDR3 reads TGTGCCAGCAGTGGCGGGGGGTCAAGCTCCTACAATGAGCAGTTCTTC.

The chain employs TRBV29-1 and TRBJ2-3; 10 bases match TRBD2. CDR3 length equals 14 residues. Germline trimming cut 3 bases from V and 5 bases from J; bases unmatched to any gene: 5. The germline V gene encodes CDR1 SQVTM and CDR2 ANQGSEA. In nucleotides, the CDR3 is TGCAGCGTTGAGAGCGGGAGGGCTGGAGATACGCAGTATTTT. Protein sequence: CSVESGRAGDTQYF.

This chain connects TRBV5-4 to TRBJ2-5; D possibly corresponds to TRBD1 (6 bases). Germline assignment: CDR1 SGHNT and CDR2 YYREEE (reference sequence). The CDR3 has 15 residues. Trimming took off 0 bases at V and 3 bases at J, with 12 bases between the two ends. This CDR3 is CASSLAGQIKETQYF. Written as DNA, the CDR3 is TGTGCCAGCAGCTTGGCCGGACAGATCAAAGAGACCCAGTACTTC.